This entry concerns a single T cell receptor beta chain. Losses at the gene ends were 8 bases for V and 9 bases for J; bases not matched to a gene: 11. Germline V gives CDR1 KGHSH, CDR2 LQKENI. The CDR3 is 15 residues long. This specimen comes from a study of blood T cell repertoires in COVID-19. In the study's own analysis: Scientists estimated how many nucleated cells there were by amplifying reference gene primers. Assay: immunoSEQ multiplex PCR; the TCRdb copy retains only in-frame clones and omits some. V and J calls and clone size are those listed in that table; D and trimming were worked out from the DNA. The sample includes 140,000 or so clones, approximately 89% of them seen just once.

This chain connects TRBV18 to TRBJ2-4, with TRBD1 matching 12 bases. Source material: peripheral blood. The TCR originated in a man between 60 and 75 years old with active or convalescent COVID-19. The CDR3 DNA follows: TGTGCCAGCGGGCCGGGACAGGGGGCCGGGGGCATTCAGTACTTC. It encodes CASGPGQGAGGIQYF.